The clone carrying this TCR beta chain was counted at least ten times. The antigen is not known. RNA transcripts were the template for amplifying TCR beta CDR3 regions. The primer set for the first-round RT-PCR of the TCR CDR3 was HTBI. TCRdb re-called the multiplex PCR reads with MiXCR, one entry per CDR3 protein. Of 300,000 to 450,000 distinct CDR3 sequences detected, roughly 14% appear once; the ten largest clones hold roughly 21%. Uncontrolled infection, other autoimmune disease, pregnancy or lactation barred patients from enrollment. The record originates from a study of T cells in Graves' hyperthyroidism and ophthalmopathy. Study-wide findings and caveats: Appearing also in blood were most of the thyroid clonotypes expanded above 0.001.

The germline gives CDR1 ENHRY, CDR2 SYGVKD. With V trimmed by 11 bases and J by 4 bases, 18 bases remained unmatched. The CDR3 loop spans 16 amino acids. This chain links TRBV10-3 with TRBJ1-1; TRBD1 matches at 8 bases. The sequencing input was blood. This sequence originates from a woman younger than 45 with Graves' ophthalmopathy. The CDR3 region is CACTSGNRGSGTEAFF. As DNA, the CDR3 is TGTGCCTGCACCTCCGGGAACAGGGGGTCGGGCACTGAAGCTTTCTTT.